This TCR beta chain stems from a study of metastatic and nonmetastatic thyroid tumors. Across the whole study: From malignant and benign thyroid patients, repertoires in blood and in tumor or nodule tissue were compared.

Study-level results: Reported TCR beta diversity, measured in blood and tumor, was significantly higher for malignant thyroid tumors than for benign nodules.

The V and J ends lost 0 bases and 6 bases respectively, with 11 bases between them. From germline, CDR1 is LGHDT and CDR2 YNNKEL (reference sequence). The CDR3 contains 14 residues. TCRdb called clones again from the PCR reads with MiXCR. The sample includes roughly 32,000 clones, 7% to 8% seen only once; the top ten take around 45%. All patients reached thyroid surgery having received no treatment beforehand. This clone was counted many times. Its specificity is unknown. Sequencing was done on a sample of blood. This chain joins TRBV3-1 and TRBJ1-2, with D possibly being TRBD1 (6 bases). The receptor's source is a female donor with papillary thyroid cancer or a benign thyroid nodule (not recorded which). Some clones in this sample may be carry-over from other donors' samples. The CDR3 DNA reads as TGTGCCAGCAGCCAAGATGGGGGCCGAAATGGCTACACCTTC. Translating gives CASSQDGGRNGYTF. Looking up the rest from reference TRBV3-1 and TRBJ1-2 gives the full variable domain: DTAVSQTPKYLVTQMGNDKSIKCEQNLGHDTMYWYKQDSKKFLKIMFSYNNKELIINETVPNRFSPKSPDKAHLNLHINSLELGDSAVYFCASSQDGGRNGYTFGSGTRLTVV.